This passage covers 15 T cell receptor beta chains from one sample sequenced in a study of beta chain features in type 1 diabetes. Since all of the isolated RNA was reverse transcribed, expressed TCRB transcripts were what got sequenced. This table comes from immunoSEQ multiplex PCR, and its TCRdb copy is limited to in-frame clones, with some not included. Seen here are about 620,000 clones, roughly a sixth observed once, and the top ten hold roughly 0.098%. The material sequenced was naive CD4+ T cells from blood. The receptors here all came from a man younger than 30 in good health.

The rearrangement joins TRBV7-9 to TRBJ1-1; 7 bases align to TRBD1. V lost 4 bases and J lost 7; bases outside the gene matches: 6. Germline CDR1 reads SEHNR; CDR2 reads FQNEAQ (reference sequence). The CDR3 sequence is 13 residues long. Here the CDR3 DNA reads TGTGCCAGCAGCTCCTTTAGACAGGGTGAAGCTTTCTTT. Translated, it gives CASSSFRQGEAFF.

The table lists this clone with a few counts. The chain combines TRBV10-3 with TRBJ1-1, with D perhaps matching TRBD1 (5 bases). The CDR3 runs to 14 residues. With 4 bases removed from V and 1 base from J, the gap between germline ends came to 10 bases. The germline CDR1 and CDR2 sequences are ENHRY and SYGVKD. The CDR3 nucleotides read TGTGCCATCAGTGTGGCAGGGAGGAACACTGAAGCTTTCTTT. Amino acids: CAISVAGRNTEAFF.

This clone was detected only a few times. V gene TRBV28 combines with J gene TRBJ2-1; 8 nucleotides agree with TRBD2. The ends lost 2 bases at V and 12 bases at J; junction bases unmatched: 3. CDR1 MDHEN and CDR2 SYDVKM come from the germline V gene. This CDR3 has 12 residues. CDR3 protein: CASSLVLAGQFF. The CDR3 region has the DNA TGTGCCAGCAGTTTAGTTCTAGCGGGGCAGTTCTTC.

This chain joins TRBV7-9 and TRBJ2-2; 9 bases fit TRBD1. The CDR3 spans 17 residues. V was clipped by 5 bases and J by 2 bases; unmatched bases: 9. Germline V gene data show CDR1 as SEHNR and CDR2 as FQNEAQ (reference sequence). CDR3 nucleotide sequence: TGTGCCAGCAGCCGCCTCCGGGACAGGGTAAACACCGGGGAGCTGTTTTTT. Translating gives CASSRLRDRVNTGELFF. Full variable domain (rest looked up from reference TRBV7-9 and TRBJ2-2): DTGVSQNPRHKITKRGQNVTFRCDPISEHNRLYWYRQTLGQGPEFLTYFQNEAQLEKSRLLSDRFSAERPKGSFSTLEIQRTEQGDSAMYLCASSRLRDRVNTGELFFGEGSRLTVL.

The gene calls are TRBV9 and TRBJ1-4; D not resolved. The CDR3 is 13 amino acids. Looked up from germline, CDR1 is SGDLS and CDR2 is YYNGEE. Deletions cut 1 base from V and 5 bases from J, with 6 bases between. In DNA, the CDR3 is TGTGCCAGCAGCGTAAGCAGAAATGAAAAACTGTTTTTT. This sequence encodes CASSVSRNEKLFF.

The chain is built from TRBV28 and TRBJ2-2; 11 bases are shared with TRBD1. Germline CDR1 and CDR2: MDHEN and SYDVKM. Trimming took 1 base from V and 7 from J; bases not matched to a gene: 5. CDR3 size: 16 residues. DNA for the CDR3: TGTGCCAGCAGTTTATCCGGACAGGGGGCGGGCGGGGAGCTGTTTTTT. It codes for CASSLSGQGAGGELFF.

The rearrangement joins TRBV29-1 to TRBJ1-1, with 9 bases identical to TRBD1. The V segment lost 2 bases and the J segment 4 bases; nucleotides outside the gene matches: 5. Germline CDR1 is SQVTM and CDR2 is ANQGSEA. This CDR3 is 14 amino acids long. The chain's CDR3 is CSVERDRVTTEAFF. CDR3 DNA: TGCAGCGTTGAAAGGGACAGGGTGACCACTGAAGCTTTCTTT.

This chain links TRBV7-9 with TRBJ2-4; D perhaps matches TRBD1 (7 bases). The CDR3 is made up of 15 amino acids. V dropped 4 bases and J dropped 6 bases, with 16 bases sitting between them. The germline V gene encodes CDR1 SEHNR and CDR2 FQNEAQ (reference sequence). CDR3: CASSSSGGHANIQYF. The CDR3 nucleotides are TGTGCCAGCAGCTCCTCAGGGGGGCACGCAAACATTCAGTACTTC. Full variable domain (missing parts from reference TRBV7-9 and TRBJ2-4): DTGVSQNPRHKITKRGQNVTFRCDPISEHNRLYWYRQTLGQGPEFLTYFQNEAQLEKSRLLSDRFSAERPKGSFSTLEIQRTEQGDSAMYLCASSSSGGHANIQYFGAGTRLSVL.

The sample holds many counts of this clone. This chain links TRBV5-4 with TRBJ2-1, with 8 bases fitting TRBD2. The junction had 3 bases not matched to a gene; V was cut back by 4 bases and J by 0 bases. CDR1 is SGHNT, CDR2 YYREEE, per germline (reference sequence). The CDR3 has 15 amino acids. CDR3 coding DNA: TGTGCCAGCAGCAAAGCGGGGGTCTCCTACAATGAGCAGTTCTTC. Its protein is CASSKAGVSYNEQFF.

A few counts support this clone. Other nucleotide sequences in the sample specify the same CDR3. The V call is TRBV7-9, the J call TRBJ1-1, with 7 bases matching TRBD1. The junction had 2 bases not matched to a gene; V was cut back by 3 bases and J by 1 base. Per germline, CDR1 SEHNR and CDR2 FQNEAQ (reference sequence). This CDR3 is built from 14 residues. The CDR3 nucleotides are TGTGCCAGCAGCTTGGGACAGAAGAACACTGAAGCTTTCTTT. Translated, it gives CASSLGQKNTEAFF.

This chain uses TRBV6-1 with TRBJ1-1; no firm D call. Trimming took 3 bases from V and 1 from J, leaving 6 bases between them. Germline V gene sequence: CDR1 MNHNS, CDR2 SASEGT. The CDR3 is 13 amino acids. CDR3 in DNA: TGTGCCAGCAGTGACCGACAGAACACTGAAGCTTTCTTT. Amino acid sequence: CASSDRQNTEAFF.

This clone was observed a handful of times. The chain has TRBV5-4 and TRBJ1-2, with D possibly being TRBD1 (6 bases). CDR3 length equals 12 residues. The germline V gene has CDR1 SGHNT and CDR2 YYREEE (reference sequence). V gave up 0 bases and J gave up 8 bases, with 8 bases separating them. The CDR3 DNA sequence: TGTGCCAGCAGCTTGGCTGGACAGGGCTACACCTTC. Protein: CASSLAGQGYTF.

This clone was seen a few times. V usage is TRBV7-9 and J usage is TRBJ2-7; the match to TRBD2 covers 11 bases. The CDR3 is 17 amino acids. Germline CDR1 SEHNR, CDR2 FQNEAQ (reference sequence). V lost 5 bases and J lost 1; bases outside the gene matches: 10. This CDR3 is CASSRGPGTSGSYEQYF. CDR3 nucleotide sequence: TGTGCCAGCAGCCGGGGGCCTGGGACTAGCGGTTCCTACGAGCAGTACTTC.

The chain uses TRBV9 and TRBJ1-1, with D perhaps matching TRBD1 (6 bases). The CDR3 sequence is 16 residues long. V lost 3 bases to trimming and J lost 7 bases, with 22 bases between them. Germline-derived CDR1 and CDR2 are SGDLS and YYNGEE. CDR3 nucleotide sequence: TGTGCCAGCAGCGCCCGGGACATTATCTCTCAGGATGAAGCTTTCTTT. It yields the protein CASSARDIISQDEAFF.

The table lists this clone with a few counts. V and J are TRBV15 and TRBJ2-5; no definite D call. This CDR3 region has 14 residues. Germline CDR1 LNHNV, CDR2 YYDKDF (reference sequence). Trimming pared 3 bases from V and 2 bases from J, leaving 10 bases between. This CDR3 is CATSRDPGQETQYF. The CDR3 DNA reads TGTGCCACCAGCAGGGATCCGGGTCAAGAGACCCAGTACTTC. Based on the CDR3 plus reference TRBV15 and TRBJ2-5, the full variable domain is DAMVIQNPRYQVTQFGKPVTLSCSQTLNHNVMYWYQQKSSQAPKLLFHYYDKDFNNEADTPDNFQSRRPNTSFCFLDIRSPGLGDTAMYLCATSRDPGQETQYFGPGTRLLVL.